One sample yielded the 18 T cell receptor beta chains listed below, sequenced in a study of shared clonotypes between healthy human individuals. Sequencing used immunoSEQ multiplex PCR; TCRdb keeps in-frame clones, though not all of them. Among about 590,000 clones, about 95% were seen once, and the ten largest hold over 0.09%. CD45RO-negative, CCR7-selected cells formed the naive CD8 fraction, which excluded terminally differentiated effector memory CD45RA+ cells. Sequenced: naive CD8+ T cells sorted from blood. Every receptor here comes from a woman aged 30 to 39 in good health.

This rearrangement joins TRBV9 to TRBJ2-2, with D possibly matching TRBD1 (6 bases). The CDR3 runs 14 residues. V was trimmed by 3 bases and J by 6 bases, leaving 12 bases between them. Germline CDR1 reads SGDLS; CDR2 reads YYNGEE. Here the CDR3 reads CASSAGAGAGELFF. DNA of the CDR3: TGTGCCAGCAGCGCAGGGGCGGGCGCCGGGGAGCTGTTTTTT. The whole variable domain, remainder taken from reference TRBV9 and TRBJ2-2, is DSGVTQTPKHLITATGQRVTLRCSPRSGDLSVYWYQQSLDQGLQFLIQYYNGEERAKGNILERFSAQQFPDLHSELNLSSLELGDSALYFCASSAGAGAGELFFGEGSRLTVL.

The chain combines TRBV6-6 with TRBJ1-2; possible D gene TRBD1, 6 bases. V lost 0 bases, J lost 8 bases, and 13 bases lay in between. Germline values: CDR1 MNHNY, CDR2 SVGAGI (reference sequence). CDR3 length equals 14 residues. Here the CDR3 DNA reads TGTGCCAGCAGTTACTCTTCGGGGGGGCGAGGCTACACCTTC. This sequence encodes CASSYSSGGRGYTF.

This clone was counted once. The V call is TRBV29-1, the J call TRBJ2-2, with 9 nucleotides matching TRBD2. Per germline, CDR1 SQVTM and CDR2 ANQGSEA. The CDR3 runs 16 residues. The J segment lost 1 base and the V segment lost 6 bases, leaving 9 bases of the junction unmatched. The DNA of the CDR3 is TGCAGCGTGGGCCTAAAGACTAGCGGGAACACCGGGGAGCTGTTTTTT. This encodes CSVGLKTSGNTGELFF.

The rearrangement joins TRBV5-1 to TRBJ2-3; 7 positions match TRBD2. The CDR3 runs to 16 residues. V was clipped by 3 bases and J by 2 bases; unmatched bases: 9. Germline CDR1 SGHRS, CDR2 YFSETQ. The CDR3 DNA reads TGCGCCAGCAGCTCCCCTGAGCGGGGTCTCACAGATACGCAGTATTTT. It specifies CASSSPERGLTDTQYF.

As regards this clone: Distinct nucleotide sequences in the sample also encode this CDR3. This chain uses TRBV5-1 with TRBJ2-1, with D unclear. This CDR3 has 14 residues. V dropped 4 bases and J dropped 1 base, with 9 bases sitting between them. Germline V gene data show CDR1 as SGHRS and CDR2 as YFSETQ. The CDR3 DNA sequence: TGCGCCAGCAGCCTAAGTGGTTCCTACAATGAGCAGTTCTTC. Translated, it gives CASSLSGSYNEQFF.

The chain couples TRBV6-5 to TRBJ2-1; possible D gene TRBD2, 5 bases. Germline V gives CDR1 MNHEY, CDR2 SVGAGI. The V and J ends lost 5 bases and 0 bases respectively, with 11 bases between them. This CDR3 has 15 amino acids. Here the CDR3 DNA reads TGTGCCAGCAGTCTAGCCCCGAGCTCCTACAATGAGCAGTTCTTC. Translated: CASSLAPSSYNEQFF.

CDR3 sequence: CAISVVETLNTEAFF. CDR3 nucleotides: TGTGCCATCAGTGTGGTTGAGACATTGAACACTGAAGCTTTCTTT. This chain joins TRBV10-3 and TRBJ1-1; D gene unclear. The CDR3 sequence is 15 residues long. Germline assignment: CDR1 ENHRY and CDR2 SYGVKD. Trimming stripped 4 bases from V and 0 bases from J, with 12 bases between.

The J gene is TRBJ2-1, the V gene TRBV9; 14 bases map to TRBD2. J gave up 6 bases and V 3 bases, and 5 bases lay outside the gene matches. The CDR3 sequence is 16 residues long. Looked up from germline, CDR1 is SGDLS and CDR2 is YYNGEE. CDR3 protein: CASSGGTSGRGNEQFF. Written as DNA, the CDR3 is TGTGCCAGCAGCGGGGGGACTAGCGGGAGAGGCAATGAGCAGTTCTTC.

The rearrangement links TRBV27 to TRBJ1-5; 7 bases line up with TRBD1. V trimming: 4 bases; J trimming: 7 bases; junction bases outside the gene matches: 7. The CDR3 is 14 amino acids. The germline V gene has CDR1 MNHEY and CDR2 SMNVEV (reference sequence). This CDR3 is CASSSTGWGQPQHF. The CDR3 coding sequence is TGTGCCAGCAGTTCGACAGGGTGGGGCCAGCCCCAGCATTTT.

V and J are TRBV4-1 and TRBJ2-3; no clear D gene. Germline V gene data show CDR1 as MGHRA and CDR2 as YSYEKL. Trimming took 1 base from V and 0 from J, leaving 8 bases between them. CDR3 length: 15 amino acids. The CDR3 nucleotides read TGCGCCAGCAGCCAAGTGCCGGTTAGCACAGATACGCAGTATTTT. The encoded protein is CASSQVPVSTDTQYF.

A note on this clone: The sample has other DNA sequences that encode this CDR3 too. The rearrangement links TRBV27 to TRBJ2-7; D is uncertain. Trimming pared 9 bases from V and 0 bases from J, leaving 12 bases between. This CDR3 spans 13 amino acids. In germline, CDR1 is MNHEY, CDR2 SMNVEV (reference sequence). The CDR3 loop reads CASSLAGSYEQYF. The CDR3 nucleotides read TGTGCCAGTTCCCTGGCCGGCTCCTACGAGCAGTACTTC.

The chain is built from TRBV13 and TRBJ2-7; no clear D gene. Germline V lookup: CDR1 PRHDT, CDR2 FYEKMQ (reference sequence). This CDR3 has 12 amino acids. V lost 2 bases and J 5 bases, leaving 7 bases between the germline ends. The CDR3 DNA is TGTGCCAGCAGCTTATGGGGAAACGAGCAGTACTTC. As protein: CASSLWGNEQYF.

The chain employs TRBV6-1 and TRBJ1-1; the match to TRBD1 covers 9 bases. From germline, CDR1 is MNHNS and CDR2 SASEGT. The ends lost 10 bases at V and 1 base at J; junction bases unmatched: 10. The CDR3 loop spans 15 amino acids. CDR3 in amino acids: CAKKTGGEANTEAFF. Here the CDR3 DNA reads TGTGCCAAAAAGACAGGGGGAGAGGCGAACACTGAAGCTTTCTTT.

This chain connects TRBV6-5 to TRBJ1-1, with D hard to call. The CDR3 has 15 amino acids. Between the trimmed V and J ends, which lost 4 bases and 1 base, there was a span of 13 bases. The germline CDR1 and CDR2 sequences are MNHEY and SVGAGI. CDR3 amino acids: CASSSVAKGNTEAFF. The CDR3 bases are TGTGCCAGCAGTTCGGTCGCAAAGGGGAACACTGAAGCTTTCTTT.

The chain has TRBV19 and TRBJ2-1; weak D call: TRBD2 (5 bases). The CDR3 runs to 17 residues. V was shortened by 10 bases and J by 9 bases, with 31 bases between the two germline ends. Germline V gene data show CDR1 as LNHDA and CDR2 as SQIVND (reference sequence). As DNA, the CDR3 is TGTGCCACGGAGGTCGGGGTCGGCGGTCCCGGCCTGGGTGAGCAGTTCTTC. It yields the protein CATEVGVGGPGLGEQFF.

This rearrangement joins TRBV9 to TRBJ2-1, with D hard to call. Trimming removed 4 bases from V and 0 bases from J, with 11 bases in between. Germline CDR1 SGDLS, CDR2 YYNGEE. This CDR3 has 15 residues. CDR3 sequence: CASSKLPSSYNEQFF. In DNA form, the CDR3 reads TGTGCCAGCAGCAAACTCCCAAGCTCCTACAATGAGCAGTTCTTC. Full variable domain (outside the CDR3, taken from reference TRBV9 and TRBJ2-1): DSGVTQTPKHLITATGQRVTLRCSPRSGDLSVYWYQQSLDQGLQFLIQYYNGEERAKGNILERFSAQQFPDLHSELNLSSLELGDSALYFCASSKLPSSYNEQFFGPGTRLTVL.

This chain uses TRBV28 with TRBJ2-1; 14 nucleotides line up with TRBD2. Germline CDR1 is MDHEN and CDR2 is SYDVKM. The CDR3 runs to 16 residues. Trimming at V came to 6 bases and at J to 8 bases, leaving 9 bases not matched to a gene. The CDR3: CASRDTGTSGSYEQFF. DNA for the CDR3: TGTGCCAGCAGAGATACCGGGACTAGCGGGAGCTATGAGCAGTTCTTC.

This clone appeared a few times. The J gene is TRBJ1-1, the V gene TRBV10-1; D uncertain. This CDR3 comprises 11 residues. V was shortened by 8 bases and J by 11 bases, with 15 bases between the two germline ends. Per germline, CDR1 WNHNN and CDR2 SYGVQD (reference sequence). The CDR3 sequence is CASPTHSSAFF. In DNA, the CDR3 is TGCGCCAGCCCTACTCACTCTTCGGCTTTCTTT.